The TCR beta chain under discussion was sequenced for a study of cytomegalovirus exposure and HLA in healthy donors. On the study more broadly: About 180 million T cells yielded 100 million or so unique TCR beta sequences in earlier analysis.

Study-level results: Overall, under 200 TCR beta chains were annotated as cytomegalovirus-associated.

The PCR had 60 Vbeta and 13 Jbeta primers. The repertoire was sequenced with immunoSEQ multiplex PCR; TCRdb's copy has only in-frame clones and lacks some. The sample has 120,000 or so clones; around 80% are singletons. Concerning this clone: The antigen is unknown.

The germline V gene has CDR1 SNHLY and CDR2 FYNNEI. CDR3 size: 14 residues. V lost 2 bases and J lost 7, with 9 bases in between. Sequencing was performed on PBMCs. The chain combines TRBV2 with TRBJ1-6, with D maybe TRBD1 (5 bases). This TCR derives from a man in his thirties or forties in good health and CMV-seronegative. The CDR3 region is CASSERAGNSPLHF. CDR3 sequence (DNA): TGTGCCAGCAGTGAAAGGGCAGGGAATTCACCCCTCCACTTT.